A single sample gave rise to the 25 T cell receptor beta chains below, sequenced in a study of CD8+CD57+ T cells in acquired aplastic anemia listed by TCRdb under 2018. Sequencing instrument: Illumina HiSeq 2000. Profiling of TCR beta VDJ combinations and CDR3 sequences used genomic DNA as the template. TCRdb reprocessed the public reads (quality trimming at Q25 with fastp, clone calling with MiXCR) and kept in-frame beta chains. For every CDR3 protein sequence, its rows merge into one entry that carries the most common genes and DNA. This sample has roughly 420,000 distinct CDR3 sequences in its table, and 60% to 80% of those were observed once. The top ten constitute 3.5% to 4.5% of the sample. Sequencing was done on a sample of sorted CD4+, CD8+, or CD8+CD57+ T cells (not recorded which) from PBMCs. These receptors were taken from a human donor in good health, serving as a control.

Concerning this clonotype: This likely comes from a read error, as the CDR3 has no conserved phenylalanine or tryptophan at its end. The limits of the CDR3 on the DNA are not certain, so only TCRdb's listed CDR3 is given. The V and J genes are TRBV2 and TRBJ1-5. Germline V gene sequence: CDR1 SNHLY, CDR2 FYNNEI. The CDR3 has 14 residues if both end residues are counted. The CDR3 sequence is CASKGESNQHQQLG.

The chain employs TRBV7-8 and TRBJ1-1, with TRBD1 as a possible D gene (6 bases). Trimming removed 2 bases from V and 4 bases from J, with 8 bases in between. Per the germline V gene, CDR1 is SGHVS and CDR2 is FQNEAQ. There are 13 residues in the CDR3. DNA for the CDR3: TGTGCCAGCAGCTTAATCAGGGGCACTGAAGCTTTCTTT. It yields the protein CASSLIRGTEAFF. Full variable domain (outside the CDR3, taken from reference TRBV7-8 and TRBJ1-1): GAGVSQSPRYKVAKRGQDVALRCDPISGHVSLFWYQQALGQGPEFLTYFQNEAQLDKSGLPSDRFFAERPEGSVSTLKIQRTQQEDSAVYLCASSLIRGTEAFFGQGTRLTVV.

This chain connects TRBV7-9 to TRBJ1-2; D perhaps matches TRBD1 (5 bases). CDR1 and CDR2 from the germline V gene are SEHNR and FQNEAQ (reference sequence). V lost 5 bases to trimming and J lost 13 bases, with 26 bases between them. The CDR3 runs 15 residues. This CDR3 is CASSLTGYCEQYFTF. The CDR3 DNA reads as TGTGCCAGCAGCCTCACAGGATACTGCGAGCAGTACTTCACCTTC.

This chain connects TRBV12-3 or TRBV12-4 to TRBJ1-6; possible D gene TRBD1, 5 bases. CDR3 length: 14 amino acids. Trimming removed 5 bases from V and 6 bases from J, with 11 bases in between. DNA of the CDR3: TGTGCCAGCAGTGCCCGGGACGGTAATTCACCCCTCCACTTT. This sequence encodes CASSARDGNSPLHF.

In nucleotides, the CDR3 is TGTGCCAGCAGCAACCTAGCGGGGGGAACCTACGAGCAGTACTTC. Its protein product is CASSNLAGGTYEQYF. The chain carries TRBV5-5 and TRBJ2-7; TRBD2 agrees at 11 bases. V shed 4 bases, J shed 2 bases, and the junction held 5 bases outside the gene matches. Per germline, CDR1 SGHKS and CDR2 YYEKEE (reference sequence). This CDR3 spans 15 amino acids.

The CDR3 spells CSARTGTYEQYF. In DNA form, the CDR3 reads TGCAGCGCCCGGACAGGGACCTACGAGCAGTACTTC. The chain combines TRBV29-1 with TRBJ2-7; the match to TRBD1 covers 8 bases. Germline values: CDR1 SQVTM, CDR2 ANQGSEA. The CDR3 runs 12 residues. The J segment lost 2 bases and the V segment lost 7 bases, leaving 4 bases of the junction unmatched.

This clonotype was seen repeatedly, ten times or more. The CDR3 DNA is TGTGCCACCAGCAGAGAAGGGACAGGGGGACACTACGAGCAGTACTTC. Translating it yields CATSREGTGGHYEQYF. The gene calls are TRBV15 and TRBJ2-7, with 11 bases that match TRBD1. Germline V lookup: CDR1 LNHNV, CDR2 YYDKDF (reference sequence). Germline trimming cut 0 bases from V and 3 bases from J; bases unmatched to any gene: 4. The CDR3 extends over 16 amino acids. The whole variable domain, remainder taken from reference TRBV15 and TRBJ2-7, is DAMVIQNPRYQVTQFGKPVTLSCSQTLNHNVMYWYQQKSSQAPKLLFHYYDKDFNNEADTPDNFQSRRPNTSFCFLDIRSPGLGDTAMYLCATSREGTGGHYEQYFGPGTRLTVT.

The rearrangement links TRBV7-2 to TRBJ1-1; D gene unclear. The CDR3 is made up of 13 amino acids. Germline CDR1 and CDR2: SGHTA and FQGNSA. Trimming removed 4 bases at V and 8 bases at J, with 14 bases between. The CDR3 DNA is TGTGCCAGCAGCTGCCCCTCGGAACGGGAAGCTTTCTTT. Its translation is CASSCPSEREAFF.

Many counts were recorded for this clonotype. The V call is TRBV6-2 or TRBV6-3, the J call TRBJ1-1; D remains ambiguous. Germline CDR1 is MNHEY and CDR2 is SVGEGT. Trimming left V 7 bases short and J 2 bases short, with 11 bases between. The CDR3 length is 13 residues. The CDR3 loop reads CASISSVNTEAFF. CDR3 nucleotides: TGTGCCAGCATCTCCTCAGTAAACACTGAAGCTTTCTTT.

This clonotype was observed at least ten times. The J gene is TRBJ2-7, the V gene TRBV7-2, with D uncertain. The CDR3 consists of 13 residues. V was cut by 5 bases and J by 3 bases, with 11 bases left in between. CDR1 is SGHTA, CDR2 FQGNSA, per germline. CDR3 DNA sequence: TGTGCCAGCAGCCCCGCGGACCACTACGAGCAGTACTTC. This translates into CASSPADHYEQYF.

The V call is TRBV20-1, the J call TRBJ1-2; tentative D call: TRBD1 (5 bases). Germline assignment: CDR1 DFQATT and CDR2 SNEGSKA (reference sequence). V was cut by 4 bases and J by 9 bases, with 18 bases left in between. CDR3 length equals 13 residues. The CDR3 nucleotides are TGCAGTGCTACCAGGGTAGCTACTCAGCGCTACACCTTC. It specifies CSATRVATQRYTF.

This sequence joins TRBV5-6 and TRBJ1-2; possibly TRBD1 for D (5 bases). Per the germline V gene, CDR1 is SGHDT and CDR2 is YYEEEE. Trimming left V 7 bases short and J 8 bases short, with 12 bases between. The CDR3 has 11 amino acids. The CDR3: CASGRALGYTF. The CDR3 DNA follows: TGTGCCAGCGGCAGGGCTCTAGGCTACACCTTC.

CDR3: CASSLAIPEAFF. In DNA, the CDR3 is TGCGCCAGCAGCTTAGCGATTCCTGAAGCTTTCTTT. The chain employs TRBV5-1 and TRBJ1-1; D call uncertain. The germline V gene encodes CDR1 SGHRS and CDR2 YFSETQ. The CDR3 loop spans 12 amino acids. V dropped 2 bases and J dropped 6 bases, with 8 bases sitting between them.

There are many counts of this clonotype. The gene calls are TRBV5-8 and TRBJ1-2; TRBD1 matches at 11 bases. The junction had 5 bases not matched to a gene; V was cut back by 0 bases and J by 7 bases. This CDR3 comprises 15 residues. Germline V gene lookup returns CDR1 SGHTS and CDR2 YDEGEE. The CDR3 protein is CASSLDRTGGGGYTF. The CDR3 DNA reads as TGTGCCAGCAGCTTGGATAGGACAGGGGGCGGTGGCTACACCTTC. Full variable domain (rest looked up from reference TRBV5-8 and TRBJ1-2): EAGVTQSPTHLIKTRGQQATLRCSPISGHTSVYWYQQALGLGLQFLLWYDEGEERNRGNFPPRFSGRQFPNYSSELNVNALELEDSALYLCASSLDRTGGGGYTFGSGTRLTVV.

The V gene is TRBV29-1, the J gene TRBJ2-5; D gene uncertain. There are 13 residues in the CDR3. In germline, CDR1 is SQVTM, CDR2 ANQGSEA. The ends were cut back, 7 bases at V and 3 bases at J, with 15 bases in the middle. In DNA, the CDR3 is TGCAGCGCAAGCCGGCGGTCGGAAGAGACCCAGTACTTC. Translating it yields CSASRRSEETQYF.

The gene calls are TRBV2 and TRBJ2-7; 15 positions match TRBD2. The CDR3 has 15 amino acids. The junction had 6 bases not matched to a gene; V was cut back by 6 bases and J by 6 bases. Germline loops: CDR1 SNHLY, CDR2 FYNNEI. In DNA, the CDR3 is TGTGCCAGCAGCGGACTAGCGGGAGGGCGTGGCGAGCAGTACTTC. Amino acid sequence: CASSGLAGGRGEQYF.

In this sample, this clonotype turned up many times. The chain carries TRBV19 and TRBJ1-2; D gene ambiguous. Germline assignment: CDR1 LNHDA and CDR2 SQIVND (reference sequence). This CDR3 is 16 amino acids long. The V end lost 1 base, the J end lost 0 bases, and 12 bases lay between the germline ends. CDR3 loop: CASSIGLSATNYGYTF. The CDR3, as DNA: TGTGCCAGTAGTATAGGGTTGTCAGCAACTAACTATGGCTACACCTTC.

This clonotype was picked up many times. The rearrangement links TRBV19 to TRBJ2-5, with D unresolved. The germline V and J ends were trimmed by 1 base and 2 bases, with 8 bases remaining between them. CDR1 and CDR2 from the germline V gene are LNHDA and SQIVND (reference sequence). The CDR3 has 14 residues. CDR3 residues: CASSIVTDQETQYF. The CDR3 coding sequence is TGTGCCAGTAGTATAGTTACAGATCAAGAGACCCAGTACTTC.

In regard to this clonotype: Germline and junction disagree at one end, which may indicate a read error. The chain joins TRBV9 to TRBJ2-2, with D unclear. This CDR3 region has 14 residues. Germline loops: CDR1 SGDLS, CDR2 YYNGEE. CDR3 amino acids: CATSRDYKVGELFF. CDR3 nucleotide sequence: TGTGCCACCAGCAGAGATTATAAGGTCGGGGAGCTGTTTTTT.

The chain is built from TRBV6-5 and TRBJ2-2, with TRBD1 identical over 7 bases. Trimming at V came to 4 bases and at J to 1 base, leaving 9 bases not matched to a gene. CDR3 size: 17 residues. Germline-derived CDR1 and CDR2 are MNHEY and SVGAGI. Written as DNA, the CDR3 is TGTGCCAGCAGTTTCAGGACAGGCGCTTTGAACACCGGGGAGCTGTTTTTT. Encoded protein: CASSFRTGALNTGELFF.

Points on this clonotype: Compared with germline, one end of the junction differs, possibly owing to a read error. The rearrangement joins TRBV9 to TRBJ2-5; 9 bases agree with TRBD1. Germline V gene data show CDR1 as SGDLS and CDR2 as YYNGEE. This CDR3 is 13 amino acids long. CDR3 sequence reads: CASSVGQGQDTQF. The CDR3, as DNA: TGTGCCAGCAGCGTGGGACAGGGACAAGATACGCAGTTC. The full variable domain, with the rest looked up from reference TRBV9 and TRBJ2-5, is DSGVTQTPKHLITATGQRVTLRCSPRSGDLSVYWYQQSLDQGLQFLIQYYNGEERAKGNILERFSAQQFPDLHSELNLSSLELGDSALYFCASSVGQGQDTQFGPGTRLLVL.

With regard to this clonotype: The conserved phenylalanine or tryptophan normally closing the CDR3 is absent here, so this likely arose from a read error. This CDR3 is CASSTGGQGRLTSYEQYL. The DNA for the CDR3 is TGCGCCAGCAGCACCGGGGGTCAGGGCAGACTCACCTCCTACGAGCAGTACCTC. The chain carries TRBV7-3 and TRBJ2-7, with a weak D call TRBD2 (6 bases). The germline V gene encodes CDR1 SGHTA and CDR2 FQGTGA. The CDR3 has 18 residues.

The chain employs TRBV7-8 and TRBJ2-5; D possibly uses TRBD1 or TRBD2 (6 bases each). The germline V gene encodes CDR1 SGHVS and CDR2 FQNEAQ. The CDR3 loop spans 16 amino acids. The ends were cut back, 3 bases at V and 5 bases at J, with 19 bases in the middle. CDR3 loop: CASSFPGGSQQETQYF. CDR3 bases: TGTGCCAGCAGCTTTCCCGGGGGCTCCCAGCAGGAGACCCAGTACTTC.

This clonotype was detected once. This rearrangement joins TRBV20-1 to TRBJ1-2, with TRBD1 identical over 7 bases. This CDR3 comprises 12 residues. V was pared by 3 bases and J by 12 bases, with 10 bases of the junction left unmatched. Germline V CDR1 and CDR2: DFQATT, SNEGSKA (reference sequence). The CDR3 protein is CSARDLRQGDTF. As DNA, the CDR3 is TGCAGTGCTAGGGACCTGCGACAGGGTGACACCTTC.

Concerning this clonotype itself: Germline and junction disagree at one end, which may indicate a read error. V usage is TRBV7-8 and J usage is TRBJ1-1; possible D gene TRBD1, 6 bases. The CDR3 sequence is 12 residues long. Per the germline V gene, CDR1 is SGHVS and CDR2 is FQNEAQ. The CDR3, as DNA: TGTGCCAGCAGCCCCGGGGGGCACGAGCATTACTTT. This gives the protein CASSPGGHEHYF. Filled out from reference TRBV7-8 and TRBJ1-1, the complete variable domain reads GAGVSQSPRYKVAKRGQDVALRCDPISGHVSLFWYQQALGQGPEFLTYFQNEAQLDKSGLPSDRFFAERPEGSVSTLKIQRTQQEDSAVYLCASSPGGHEHYFGQGTRLTVV.